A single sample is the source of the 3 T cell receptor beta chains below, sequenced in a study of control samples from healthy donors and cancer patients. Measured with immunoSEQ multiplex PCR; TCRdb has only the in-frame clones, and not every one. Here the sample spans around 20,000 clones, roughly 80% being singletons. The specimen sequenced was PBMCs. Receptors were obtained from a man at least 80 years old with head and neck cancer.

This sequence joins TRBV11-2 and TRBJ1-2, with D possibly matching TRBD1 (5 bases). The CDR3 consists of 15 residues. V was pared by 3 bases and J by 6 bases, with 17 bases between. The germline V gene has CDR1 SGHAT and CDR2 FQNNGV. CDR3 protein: CASSLGPYLRDGYTF. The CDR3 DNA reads TGTGCCAGCAGCTTGGGGCCTTATTTGAGGGATGGCTACACCTTC.

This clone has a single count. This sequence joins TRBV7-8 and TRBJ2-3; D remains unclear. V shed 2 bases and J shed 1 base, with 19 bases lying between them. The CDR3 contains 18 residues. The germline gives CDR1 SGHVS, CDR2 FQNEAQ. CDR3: CASSLLEEGIQGTDTQYF. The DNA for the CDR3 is TGTGCCAGCAGCTTATTAGAGGAAGGGATACAAGGCACAGATACGCAGTATTTT.

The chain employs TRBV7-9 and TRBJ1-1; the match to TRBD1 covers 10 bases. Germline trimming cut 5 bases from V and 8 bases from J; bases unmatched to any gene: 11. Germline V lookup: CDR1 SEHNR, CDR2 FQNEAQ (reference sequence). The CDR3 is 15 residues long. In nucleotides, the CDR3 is TGTGCCAGCAGCCCACGACAGGGGGCGAGATCAGAAGCTTTCTTT. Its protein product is CASSPRQGARSEAFF.